These 29 T cell receptor beta chains originate from one sample sequenced in a study of shared clonotypes between healthy human individuals. Clones were read by immunoSEQ multiplex PCR, and TCRdb kept only the in-frame ones, dropping some. The table has about 110,000 clones, 68% seen once; the top ten hold approximately 25%. Sequencing was carried out using memory CD8+ T cells sorted from blood. Regarding subset: CD45RO+ cells pooled with CCR7-negative TemRA cells. Receptors were obtained from a woman under 40 in good health.

CDR3 DNA: TGTGCCAGTAGTATGGGGGAGGGCTATGTTGAGCAGTTCTTC. It codes for CASSMGEGYVEQFF. The genes are TRBV19 and TRBJ2-1, with 7 bases matching TRBD2. Germline V lookup: CDR1 LNHDA, CDR2 SQIVND (reference sequence). The CDR3 is 14 amino acids. After removal of 3 bases from V and 9 bases from J, the junction contained 8 bases not matched to a gene.

This clone was counted at least ten times. The chain employs TRBV4-1 and TRBJ1-2; 8 bases align to TRBD1. V lost 5 bases, J lost 5 bases, and 13 bases stayed unmatched. The CDR3 totals 16 residues. Per germline, CDR1 MGHRA and CDR2 YSYEKL. DNA of the CDR3: TGCGCCAGCAGCGAAAGCCCCGGGACAGGCGGGTATGGCTACACCTTC. Translating it yields CASSESPGTGGYGYTF.

The V gene is TRBV19, the J gene TRBJ1-2, with 10 nucleotides matching TRBD1. This CDR3 comprises 14 residues. Trimming at V came to 5 bases and at J to 7 bases, leaving 7 bases not matched to a gene. Germline lookup yields CDR1 LNHDA and CDR2 SQIVND (reference sequence). The DNA of the CDR3 is TGTGCCAGTAGTCCCGGGACAGGGGTTGGTGGCTACACCTTC. As protein: CASSPGTGVGGYTF.

This clone showed up just a few times. The rearrangement joins TRBV25-1 to TRBJ2-1, with TRBD1 matching over 11 bases. Per the germline V gene, CDR1 is MGHDK and CDR2 is SYGVNS. Losses at the gene ends were 6 bases for V and 6 bases for J; bases not matched to a gene: 13. This CDR3 is 17 amino acids long. The CDR3 region is CASSPNSGQGEPNEQFF. DNA of the CDR3: TGTGCCAGCAGCCCAAACTCGGGACAGGGGGAACCCAATGAGCAGTTCTTC.

J is TRBJ1-3 and V is TRBV10-3, with D possibly being TRBD1 (5 bases). The CDR3 totals 15 residues. The germline CDR1 and CDR2 sequences are ENHRY and SYGVKD. V dropped 7 bases and J dropped 4 bases, with 17 bases sitting between them. CDR3 sequence: CAINGGGERGNTIYF. The CDR3 bases are TGTGCCATCAATGGCGGGGGGGAAAGAGGAAACACCATATATTTT.

The chain carries TRBV11-2 and TRBJ2-3, with TRBD2 matching over 10 bases. Per the germline V gene, CDR1 is SGHAT and CDR2 is FQNNGV. Trimming removed 5 bases from V and 7 bases from J; junction bases left unmatched: 15. This CDR3 comprises 17 residues. This CDR3 reads CASSLRIGTSVLNTQYF. CDR3 nucleotides: TGTGCCAGCAGCCTACGAATTGGGACTAGCGTCTTGAATACGCAGTATTTT.

For the CDR3, the DNA is TGTGCCAGCAGTCGCAGGGGGGCTAGCGCGACGGGGGAGCTGTTTTTT. The encoded protein is CASSRRGASATGELFF. The chain combines TRBV28 with TRBJ2-2; TRBD1 is a possible D gene (7 bases). Per germline, CDR1 MDHEN and CDR2 SYDVKM. The CDR3 extends over 16 amino acids. V lost 5 bases and J lost 8, with 21 bases in between.

The rearrangement uses TRBV6-5 and TRBJ1-4; D is uncertain. Trimming left V 2 bases short and J 11 bases short, with 15 bases between. The CDR3 has 14 residues. Germline assignment: CDR1 MNHEY and CDR2 SVGAGI. The CDR3 reads CASSYTISNGKLFF. For the CDR3, the DNA is TGTGCCAGCAGTTACACGATATCGAACGGGAAACTGTTTTTT.

The rearrangement uses TRBV6-5 and TRBJ1-5; a weak D match, TRBD1 (6 bases). Trimming removed 5 bases at V and 2 bases at J, with 10 bases between. The CDR3 extends over 14 amino acids. Looked up from germline, CDR1 is MNHEY and CDR2 is SVGAGI. The CDR3 nucleotides read TGTGCCAGCAGTGGGGGCAGGGGCAATCAGCCCCAGCATTTT. This encodes CASSGGRGNQPQHF.

The chain couples TRBV28 to TRBJ1-2, with no clear D. The CDR3 is 15 residues long. The V gene lost 3 bases and the J gene lost 9 bases, with 20 bases spanning the gap. The germline V gene encodes CDR1 MDHEN and CDR2 SYDVKM. The CDR3, as DNA: TGTGCCAGCAGTTTCACAGCCGACAATAGAGTAAGCTACACCTTC. This gives the protein CASSFTADNRVSYTF.

The chain links TRBV7-9 to TRBJ1-2, with 7 positions matching TRBD1. The junction had 3 bases not matched to a gene; V was cut back by 5 bases and J by 6 bases. CDR3 length: 12 amino acids. Germline-derived CDR1 and CDR2 are SEHNR and FQNEAQ (reference sequence). The CDR3 here is CASSPGGNGYTF. CDR3 in DNA: TGTGCCAGCAGCCCAGGGGGTAATGGCTACACCTTC.

This clone appeared a few times. The CDR3 sequence: CASSTGGSTDTQYF. CDR3 nucleotide sequence: TGTGCCAGCAGCACCGGGGGTAGCACAGATACGCAGTATTTT. This chain connects TRBV7-9 to TRBJ2-3, with D maybe TRBD2 (6 bases). V lost 5 bases to trimming and J lost 0 bases, with 9 bases between them. The CDR3 is 14 residues long. Per the germline V gene, CDR1 is SEHNR and CDR2 is FQNEAQ (reference sequence). Together with reference TRBV7-9 and TRBJ2-3, the CDR3 gives the full variable domain: DTGVSQNPRHKITKRGQNVTFRCDPISEHNRLYWYRQTLGQGPEFLTYFQNEAQLEKSRLLSDRFSAERPKGSFSTLEIQRTEQGDSAMYLCASSTGGSTDTQYFGPGTRLTVL.

This chain joins TRBV5-1 and TRBJ2-2; TRBD2 is a possible D gene (6 bases). CDR1 and CDR2 from the germline V gene are SGHRS and YFSETQ. The CDR3 sequence is 17 residues long. Deletions cut 5 bases from V and 4 bases from J, with 21 bases between. CDR3 nucleotide sequence: TGCGCCAGCAGTTCCGGGAGAGCGGGCGTCTCCACCGGGGAGCTGTTTTTT. This codes for CASSSGRAGVSTGELFF.

The chain recombines TRBV27 with TRBJ2-7; 7 bases line up with TRBD1. V shed 5 bases, J shed 4 bases, and the junction held 5 bases outside the gene matches. The CDR3 consists of 13 residues. Germline V gene lookup returns CDR1 MNHEY and CDR2 SMNVEV (reference sequence). CDR3 protein: CASSTDRDYEQYF. The CDR3 DNA reads as TGTGCCAGCAGTACTGACAGGGATTACGAGCAGTACTTC.

The CDR3 DNA sequence: TGTGCCAGCAGAAAAGCGGACCTGGGATTTACAGATACGCAGTATTTT. This sequence encodes CASRKADLGFTDTQYF. The chain combines TRBV9 with TRBJ2-3, with a weak D call TRBD2 (5 bases). The V end lost 5 bases, the J end lost 3 bases, and 19 bases lay between the germline ends. The V gene's germline CDR1 is SGDLS and CDR2 YYNGEE. The CDR3 has 16 amino acids.

This clone was observed a handful of times. The genes are TRBV7-9 and TRBJ2-7; D remains ambiguous. Germline V gene lookup returns CDR1 SEHNR and CDR2 FQNEAQ (reference sequence). The CDR3 sequence is 13 residues long. V shed 4 bases and J shed 6 bases, with 13 bases lying between them. This chain's CDR3 is CASSYLLSVEQYF. The DNA for the CDR3 is TGTGCCAGCAGCTATTTGTTATCTGTCGAGCAGTACTTC.

Only a few counts were recorded for this clone. The chain is built from TRBV9 and TRBJ2-7; 9 bases agree with TRBD1. The CDR3 is 14 residues long. Germline V lookup: CDR1 SGDLS, CDR2 YYNGEE. The ends lost 3 bases at V and 2 bases at J; junction bases unmatched: 3. CDR3: CASSEGTGTYEQYF. The DNA of the CDR3 is TGTGCCAGCAGCGAGGGGACAGGGACCTACGAGCAGTACTTC.

This clone appeared a single time. The chain joins TRBV25-1 to TRBJ2-2; D uncertain. The CDR3 has 14 residues. Trimming cost V 3 bases and J 7 bases, with 12 bases left between them. From germline, CDR1 is MGHDK and CDR2 SYGVNS. The CDR3, as DNA: TGTGCCAGCAGTGACCCCCCCCCGCGCGGGGAGCTGTTTTTT. Residues: CASSDPPPRGELFF.

This chain's CDR3 is CASSQDRTNSYEQYF. The CDR3 DNA reads TGCGCCAGCAGCCAAGATAGGACTAACAGCTACGAGCAGTACTTC. The V call is TRBV4-1, the J call TRBJ2-7, with D possibly being TRBD2 (6 bases). V lost 0 bases, J lost 3 bases, and 12 bases lay in between. CDR3 length: 15 amino acids. CDR1 MGHRA and CDR2 YSYEKL come from the germline V gene.

The V and J genes are TRBV7-9 and TRBJ2-5, with D perhaps matching TRBD1 or TRBD2 (5 bases each). The J call may be wrong; the DNA end is better matched by TRBJ2-7. From germline, CDR1 is SEHNR and CDR2 FQNEAQ (reference sequence). This CDR3 region has 14 residues. The CDR3 nucleotides read TGTGCCAGCAGCTTATGGGACGGTACCTACGAGCAGTACTTC. The encoded protein is CASSLWDGTYEQYF.

V usage is TRBV11-2 and J usage is TRBJ2-3; D unclear. Looked up from germline, CDR1 is SGHAT and CDR2 is FQNNGV. The CDR3 covers 12 residues. V lost 0 bases and J 6 bases, leaving 4 bases between the germline ends. CDR3 bases: TGTGCCAGCAGCTTAGAATGGGATACGCAGTATTTT. Its protein is CASSLEWDTQYF.

This clone was picked up one time. This chain uses TRBV19 with TRBJ2-3, with 8 bases fitting TRBD1. Per the germline V gene, CDR1 is LNHDA and CDR2 is SQIVND (reference sequence). After removal of 4 bases from V and 5 bases from J, the junction contained 8 bases not matched to a gene. This CDR3 contains 15 residues. In DNA form, the CDR3 reads TGTGCCAGTAGTACATACCGGGACAGGAGAGATACGCAGTATTTT. Protein product: CASSTYRDRRDTQYF.

The chain joins TRBV19 to TRBJ2-5, with 8 bases identical to TRBD1. The J segment lost 2 bases and the V segment lost 6 bases, leaving 5 bases of the junction unmatched. The CDR3 spans 14 residues. Looked up from germline, CDR1 is LNHDA and CDR2 is SQIVND (reference sequence). This chain's CDR3 is CASRPGDRQETQYF. The CDR3 DNA reads TGTGCCAGTAGGCCGGGGGACAGGCAAGAGACCCAGTACTTC.

This sequence joins TRBV16 and TRBJ2-7, with unresolved D. Germline CDR1 reads KGHSY; CDR2 reads FQNENV. This CDR3 has 13 amino acids. V lost 3 bases and J lost 2, with 8 bases in between. The CDR3 coding sequence is TGTGCCAGCAGCCATTTGAACCCCTACGAGCAGTACTTC. Translating it yields CASSHLNPYEQYF.

The V gene is TRBV23-1, the J gene TRBJ1-2; no clear D. TRBV23-1 is treated as an ORF (open reading frame) with a function not yet certain. CDR3 size: 17 residues. V gave up 2 bases and J gave up 8 bases, with 24 bases separating them. CDR3 DNA: TGCGCCAGCAGTCAACCATCAGGACGGCCCCGGACTAGCGGCTACACCTTC. It encodes CASSQPSGRPRTSGYTF.

The genes are TRBV10-3 and TRBJ2-5; 9 positions match TRBD1. Germline lookup yields CDR1 ENHRY and CDR2 SYGVKD. V was clipped by 4 bases and J by 4 bases; unmatched bases: 16. There are 18 residues in the CDR3. The CDR3 DNA follows: TGTGCCATCAGTGGTGAACAGGGGGCGGGCCTATTGGGAGAGACCCAGTACTTC. The encoded protein is CAISGEQGAGLLGETQYF.

CDR3 amino acids: CASSHPVSYSEQYF. The CDR3 DNA sequence: TGCGCCAGCAGCCACCCTGTCTCCTACTCCGAGCAGTACTTC. V usage is TRBV4-1 and J usage is TRBJ2-5; no definite D call. Gene TRBJ2-7 matches the end of the DNA better, so the J call may be wrong. This CDR3 spans 14 amino acids. From germline, CDR1 is MGHRA and CDR2 YSYEKL.

CDR3 loop: CASSRAGDAQPQHF. In DNA, the CDR3 is TGTGCCAGCAGCAGGGCAGGGGATGCACAGCCCCAGCATTTT. This chain connects TRBV28 to TRBJ1-5, with D maybe TRBD1 (6 bases). Germline CDR1 and CDR2: MDHEN and SYDVKM. With 6 bases removed from V and 7 bases from J, the gap between germline ends came to 16 bases. The CDR3 length is 14 residues.

This clone was seen ten or more times. V gene TRBV27 combines with J gene TRBJ2-3; D gene ambiguous. V lost 0 bases, J lost 6 bases, and 13 bases lay in between. The CDR3 is 15 residues long. The germline gives CDR1 MNHEY, CDR2 SMNVEV (reference sequence). The CDR3 spells CASSLSVPLTDTQYF. The CDR3 region has the DNA TGTGCCAGCAGTTTATCAGTGCCATTAACGGATACGCAGTATTTT.